This TCR beta chain was retrieved from a study of T cell responses to AZD1222 COVID-19 vaccine. CDR3 length: 16 residues. Germline loops: CDR1 SGHRS, CDR2 YFSETQ. V lost 0 bases, J lost 8 bases, and 7 bases stayed unmatched. Study conclusions and caveats: The peak T cell response came first, and repertoires were sampled only after it. Along spike, vaccine-associated CD4 TCRs were found throughout, with dominance at 160-218 and 743-854. Donor demographics were predominantly white British with a female majority; clonal diversity may be underestimated.

To note about this clone: Its antigen is not identified.

Assay: immunoSEQ multiplex PCR; the TCRdb copy retains only in-frame clones and omits some. This table has some 170,000 clones, approximately 90% appearing once. The V and J genes are TRBV5-1 and TRBJ2-1; 11 bases fit TRBD2. The material sequenced was peripheral blood, taken 28 days after the second dose of the MenACWY control vaccine. This receptor was obtained from an adult who received the MenACWY meningococcal vaccine as a control. CDR3 DNA sequence: TGCGCCAGCAGCTTGGATCCTAGCGGGAGGTCGTATGAGCAGTTCTTC. Translating gives CASSLDPSGRSYEQFF.